Listed below are T cell receptor beta chains from one sample, sequenced in a study of blood T cell repertoires in COVID-19. Assay: immunoSEQ multiplex PCR; the TCRdb copy retains only in-frame clones and omits some. The sample has about 75,000 clones, more than 75% seen once. The sequenced sample consisted of peripheral blood. The receptors here all came from a human donor in a cohort sampled during active COVID-19. Both conserved end residues are part of each CDR3. Fields, in order: J gene, clone size, D gene, V gene, CDR3 DNA, CDR3 protein. D genes are given only for firm matches. Where a row states a size, it is once, few, many or the class of an expanded clone; other rows omit it.

TRBJ1-4 | - | - | TRBV7-8 | TGTGCCAGCAGCTCTAGCCCCGACCTTATGCTGTTTTTT | CASSSSPDLMLFF
TRBJ1-2 | - | - | TRBV5-1 | TGCGCCAGCAGCTTAGGGGGGGGCGCTAACTATGGCTACACCTTC | CASSLGGGANYGYTF
TRBJ2-3 | - | - | TRBV15 | TGTGCCACCAGCAGAGAGGTGGCGGGGTATCATACGCAGTATTTT | CATSREVAGYHTQYF
TRBJ2-7 | - | TRBD2 | TRBV6-5 | TGTGCCAGCATTCTCGGCACTAGCGGGGGGTACGAGCAGTACTTC | CASILGTSGGYEQYF
TRBJ1-2 | - | TRBD1 | TRBV6-5 | TGTGCCAGCAGTACGGGACAGGGGAACTATGGCTACACCTTC | CASSTGQGNYGYTF
TRBJ1-1 | few | - | TRBV6-5 | TGTGCCAGCGAGGGCACCAGAAACACTGAAGCTTTCTTT | CASEGTRNTEAFF
TRBJ1-2 | - | - | TRBV27 | TGTGCCAGCACTCGGGGTGGAGGGAACTATGGCTACACCTTC | CASTRGGGNYGYTF
TRBJ1-4 | - | TRBD1 | TRBV7-9 | TGTGCCAGCAGCGCTAACCGGGACAGGGTCAATGAAAAACTGTTTTTT | CASSANRDRVNEKLFF
TRBJ2-5 | - | - | TRBV6-2/TRBV6-3 | TGTGCCAGCAGTTACCCTCTGGGAGCAGAGACCCAGTACTTC | CASSYPLGAETQYF
TRBJ2-5 | - | TRBD2 | TRBV9 | TGTGCCAGCAGCGTAGGTAATAGCGGGGGCCAAGAGACCCAGTACTTC | CASSVGNSGGQETQYF
TRBJ2-5 | once | TRBD1 | TRBV5-4 | TGTGCCAGCAGCCACCCCGGGACAGGGCAAGAGACCCAGTACTTC | CASSHPGTGQETQYF
TRBJ2-3 | - | TRBD2 | TRBV14 | TGTGCCGGGGCGTCGGGGGGGATCACAGATACGCAGTATTTT | CAGASGGITDTQYF
TRBJ2-5 | once | TRBD2 | TRBV19 | TGTGCCAGTAGTTTCGGACTAGCGGGGGGCCAAGAGACCCAGTACTTC | CASSFGLAGGQETQYF
TRBJ1-2 | - | - | TRBV7-8 | TGTGCCAGCAGCTTAACGGTGGTACGGGGCTACACCTTC | CASSLTVVRGYTF
TRBJ2-3 | - | - | TRBV14 | TGTGCCAGCAGCTCCCTTGGGTTAGGGCGGGGAGCAGATACGCAGTATTTT | CASSSLGLGRGADTQYF
TRBJ1-4 | - | - | TRBV5-4 | TGTGCCAGCAGCCCCGGGATGTCAACTAATGAAAAACTGTTTTTT | CASSPGMSTNEKLFF
TRBJ2-1 | - | TRBD2 | TRBV6-5 | TGTGCCAGCAATGCGTATTATTCCGGGACTACGGGGCAGTTCTTC | CASNAYYSGTTGQFF
TRBJ2-1 | - | TRBD2 | TRBV15 | TGTGCCACCAGCAGAGGAGCGGGAGGGACGAATGAGCAGTTCTTC | CATSRGAGGTNEQFF
TRBJ1-5 | - | TRBD1 | TRBV28 | TGTGCCAGCAGTCTGGACAGGGGTAACAATCAGCCCCAGCATTTT | CASSLDRGNNQPQHF
TRBJ1-1 | - | - | TRBV15 | TGTGCCACCAGCAGAGATGGACACAACACTGAAGCTTTCTTT | CATSRDGHNTEAFF
TRBJ2-3 | - | TRBD1 | TRBV3-1/TRBV3-2 | TGTGCCAGCAGCCGAGAAGGGGGCTTAAGGCAGTATTTT | CASSREGGLRQYF
TRBJ2-2 | - | TRBD2 | TRBV3-1/TRBV3-2 | TGTGCCAGCAGCCGTAGCGGGGCGGACACCGGGGAGCTGTTTTTT | CASSRSGADTGELFF
TRBJ2-3 | once | TRBD2 | TRBV28 | TGTGCCAGCAGCCCACAGGGACTAGCGGGAGGGGCCGGAGCAGATACGCAGTATTTT | CASSPQGLAGGAGADTQYF
TRBJ1-1 | - | TRBD1 | TRBV11-2 | TGTGCCAGCAGCTCTAACAGGGGTTCGACTGAAGCTTTCTTT | CASSSNRGSTEAFF
TRBJ2-5 | once | TRBD1 | TRBV5-1 | TGCGCCAGCAGCTTAGGTTACAGGGGGGAGACCCAGTACTTC | CASSLGYRGETQYF
TRBJ2-5 | - | - | TRBV6-5 | TGTGCCAGCAGTTACCTCGGAGGAGGAGAGACCCAGTACTTC | CASSYLGGGETQYF
TRBJ1-1 | - | - | TRBV6-5 | TGTGCCAGCAGTTACGGCGACATGAACACTGAAGCTTTCTTT | CASSYGDMNTEAFF
TRBJ2-1 | - | TRBD2 | TRBV25-1 | TGTGCCAGCAGGAACGGACTAGCGGGAGCCTATGAGCAGTTCTTC | CASRNGLAGAYEQFF
TRBJ2-7 | - | TRBD1 | TRBV6-5 | TGTGCCAGCAGTCGAGACAGGGTTGGTTCCTACGAGCAGTACTTC | CASSRDRVGSYEQYF
TRBJ2-7 | medium-sized | - | TRBV7-9 | TGTGCCAGCAGCTTAGCACGGGATAATGCCTACGAGCAGTACTTC | CASSLARDNAYEQYF
TRBJ2-5 | - | TRBD2 | TRBV25-1 | TGTGCCAGCAGTGGAGGGGGACTAGCGGGATTGGAGGAGACCCAGTACTTC | CASSGGGLAGLEETQYF
TRBJ2-4 | - | - | TRBV5-6 | TGTGCCAGCAGCTTGGGTCCACAATTCCTCAAAAACATTCAGTACTTC | CASSLGPQFLKNIQYF
TRBJ2-7 | - | - | TRBV7-9 | TGTGCCAGCAGACCGGGACAACTCTACGAGCAGTACTTC | CASRPGQLYEQYF
TRBJ2-1 | once | - | TRBV6-2/TRBV6-3 | TGTGCCAGCAGCCCGGGACACCAGTCCTACAATGAGCAGTTCTTC | CASSPGHQSYNEQFF
TRBJ2-5 | - | TRBD2 | TRBV5-1 | TGCGCCAGCAGCTTAGGTGGACTAGTGGAAGAGACCCAGTACTTC | CASSLGGLVEETQYF
TRBJ1-4 | - | - | TRBV27 | TGTGCCAGCAGCCCAGGACTGAGAACAACTAATGAAAAACTGTTTTTT | CASSPGLRTTNEKLFF
TRBJ1-3 | - | TRBD1 | TRBV6-5 | TGTGCCAGCAGGAGGACAGGGCTACAAGGGGACACCATATATTTT | CASRRTGLQGDTIYF
TRBJ2-5 | - | TRBD2 | TRBV7-8 | TGTGCCAGCAGCCCACGGACTAGCGGGACGAAGACCCAGTACTTC | CASSPRTSGTKTQYF
TRBJ2-1 | - | - | TRBV7-9 | TGTGCCAGCAGCTTAGACGCGGGATTTATCACCTACAATGAGCAGTTCTTC | CASSLDAGFITYNEQFF
TRBJ2-7 | - | TRBD1 | TRBV19 | TGTGCCAGTAGTATAGGGACAGGGACCGAGCAGTACTTC | CASSIGTGTEQYF